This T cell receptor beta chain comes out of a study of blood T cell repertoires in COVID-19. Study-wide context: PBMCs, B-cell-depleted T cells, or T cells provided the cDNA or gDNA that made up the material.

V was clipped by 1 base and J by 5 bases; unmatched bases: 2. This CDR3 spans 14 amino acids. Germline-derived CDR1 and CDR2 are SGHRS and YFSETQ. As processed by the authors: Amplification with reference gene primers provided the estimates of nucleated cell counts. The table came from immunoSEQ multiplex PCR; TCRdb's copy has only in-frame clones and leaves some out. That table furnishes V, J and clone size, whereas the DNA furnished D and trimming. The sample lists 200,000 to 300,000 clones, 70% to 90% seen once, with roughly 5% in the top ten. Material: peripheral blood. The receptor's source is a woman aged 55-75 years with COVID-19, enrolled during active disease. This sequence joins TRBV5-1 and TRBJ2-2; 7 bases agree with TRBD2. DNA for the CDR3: TGCGCCAGCAGCTTGCTAGCGGCTACCGGGGAGCTGTTTTTT. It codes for CASSLLAATGELFF. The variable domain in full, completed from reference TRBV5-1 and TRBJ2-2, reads KAGVTQTPRYLIKTRGQQVTLSCSPISGHRSVSWYQQTPGQGLQFLFEYFSETQRNKGNFPGRFSGRQFSNSRSEMNVSTLELGDSALYLCASSLLAATGELFFGEGSRLTVL.